The present TCR beta chain was sequenced within a study of patients and donors after allogeneic stem cell transplantation. The CDR3 has 18 amino acids. Trimming took 5 bases from V and 8 from J; bases not matched to a gene: 15. TCRdb redid the calling of the RT-PCR reads with MiXCR, one entry per CDR3 protein. The sample shows approximately 200,000 distinct CDR3 sequences, roughly 38% of them seen only once. The chain links TRBV12-3 or TRBV12-4 to TRBJ1-6, with TRBD1 identical over 10 bases. The sequencing input was blood, either unsorted or a sorted T cell fraction (not recorded which). This TCR was recovered from a human donor who was either an allogeneic HSCT recipient or a stem cell or donor lymphocyte infusion donor (not recorded which). It is not recorded whose cells these are; they may come from a transplant donor. The DNA for the CDR3 is TGTGCCAGCAGTCGCCTCCTCCGGGACAGGGGAGAAGATTCACCCCTCCACTTT. Protein: CASSRLLRDRGEDSPLHF.